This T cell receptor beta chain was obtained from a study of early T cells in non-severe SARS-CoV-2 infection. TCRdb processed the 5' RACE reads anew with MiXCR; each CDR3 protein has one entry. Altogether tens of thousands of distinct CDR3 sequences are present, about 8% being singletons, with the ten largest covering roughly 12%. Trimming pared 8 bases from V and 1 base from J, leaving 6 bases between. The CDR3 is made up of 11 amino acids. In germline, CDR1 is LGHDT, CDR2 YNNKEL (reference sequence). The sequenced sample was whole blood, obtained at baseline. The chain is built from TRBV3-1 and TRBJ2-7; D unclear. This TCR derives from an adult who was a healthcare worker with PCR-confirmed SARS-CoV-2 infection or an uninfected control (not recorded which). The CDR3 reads CASGRSYEQYF. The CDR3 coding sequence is TGTGCCAGCGGTAGATCCTACGAGCAGTACTTC.